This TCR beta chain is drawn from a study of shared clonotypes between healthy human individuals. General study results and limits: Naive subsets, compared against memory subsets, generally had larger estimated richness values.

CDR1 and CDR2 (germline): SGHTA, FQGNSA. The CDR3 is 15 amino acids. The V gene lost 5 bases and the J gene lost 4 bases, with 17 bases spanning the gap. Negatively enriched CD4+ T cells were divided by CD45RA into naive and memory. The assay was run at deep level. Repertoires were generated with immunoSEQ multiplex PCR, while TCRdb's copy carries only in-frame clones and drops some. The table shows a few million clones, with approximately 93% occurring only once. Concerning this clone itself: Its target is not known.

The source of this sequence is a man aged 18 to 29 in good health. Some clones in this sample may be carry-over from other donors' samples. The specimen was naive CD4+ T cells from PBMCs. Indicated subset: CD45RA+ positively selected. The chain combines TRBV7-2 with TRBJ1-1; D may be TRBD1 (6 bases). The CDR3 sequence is CASSPEGGLGTEAFF. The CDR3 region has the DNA TGTGCCAGCAGCCCAGAGGGGGGCTTGGGCACTGAAGCTTTCTTT.